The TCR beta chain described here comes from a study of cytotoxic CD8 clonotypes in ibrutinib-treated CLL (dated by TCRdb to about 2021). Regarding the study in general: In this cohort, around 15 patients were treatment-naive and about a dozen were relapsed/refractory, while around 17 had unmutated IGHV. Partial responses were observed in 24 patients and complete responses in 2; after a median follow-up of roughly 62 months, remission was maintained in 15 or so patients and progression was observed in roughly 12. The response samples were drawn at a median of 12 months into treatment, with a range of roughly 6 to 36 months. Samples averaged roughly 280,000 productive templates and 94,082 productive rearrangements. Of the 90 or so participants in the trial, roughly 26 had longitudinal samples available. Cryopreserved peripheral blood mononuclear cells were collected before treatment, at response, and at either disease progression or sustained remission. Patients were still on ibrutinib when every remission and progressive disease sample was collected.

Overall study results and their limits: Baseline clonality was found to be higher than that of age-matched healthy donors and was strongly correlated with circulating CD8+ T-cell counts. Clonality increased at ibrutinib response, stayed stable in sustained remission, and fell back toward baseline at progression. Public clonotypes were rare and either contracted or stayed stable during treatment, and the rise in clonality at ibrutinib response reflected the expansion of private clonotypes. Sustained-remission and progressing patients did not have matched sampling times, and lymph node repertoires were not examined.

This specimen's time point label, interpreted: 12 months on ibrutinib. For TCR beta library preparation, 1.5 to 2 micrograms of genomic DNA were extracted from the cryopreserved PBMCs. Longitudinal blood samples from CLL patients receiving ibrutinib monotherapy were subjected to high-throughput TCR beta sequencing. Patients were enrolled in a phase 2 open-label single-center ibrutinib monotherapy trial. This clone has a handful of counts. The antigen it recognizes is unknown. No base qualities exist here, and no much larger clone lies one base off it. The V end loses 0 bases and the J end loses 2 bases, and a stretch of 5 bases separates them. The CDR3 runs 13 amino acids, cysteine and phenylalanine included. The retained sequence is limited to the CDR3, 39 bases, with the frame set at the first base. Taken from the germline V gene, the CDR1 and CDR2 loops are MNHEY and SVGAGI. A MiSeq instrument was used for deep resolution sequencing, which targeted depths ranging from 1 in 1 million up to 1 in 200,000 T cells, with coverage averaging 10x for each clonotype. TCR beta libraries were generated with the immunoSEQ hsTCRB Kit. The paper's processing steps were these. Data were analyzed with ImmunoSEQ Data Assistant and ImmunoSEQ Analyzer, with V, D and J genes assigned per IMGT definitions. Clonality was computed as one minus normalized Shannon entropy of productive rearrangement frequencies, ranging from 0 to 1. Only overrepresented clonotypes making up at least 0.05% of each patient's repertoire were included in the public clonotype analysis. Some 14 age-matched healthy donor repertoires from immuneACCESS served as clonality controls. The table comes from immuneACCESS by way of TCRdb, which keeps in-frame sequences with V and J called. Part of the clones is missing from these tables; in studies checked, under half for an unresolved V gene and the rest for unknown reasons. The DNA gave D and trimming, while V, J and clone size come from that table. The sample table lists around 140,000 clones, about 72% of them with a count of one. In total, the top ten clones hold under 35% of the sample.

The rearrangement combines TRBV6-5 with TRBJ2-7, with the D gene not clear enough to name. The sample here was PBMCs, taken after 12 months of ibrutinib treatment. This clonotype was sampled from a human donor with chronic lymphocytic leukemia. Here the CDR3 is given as CASSYSTTYEQYF. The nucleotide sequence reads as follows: TGTGCCAGCAGTTACTCGACAACCTACGAGCAGTACTTC.